These 18 T cell receptor beta chains came from one sample sequenced in a study of vaccination and CD4 T cells after COVID-19. Cultured CD4+ T-cell DNA underwent Oncomine TCR Beta short-read sequencing. TCRdb independently ran MiXCR on the PCR reads; one entry per CDR3 protein. The table has thousands of distinct CDR3 sequences, 55% to 70% seen once; the top ten hold about 7.3%. These TCRs are of unknown antigen specificity. As to treatment: approximately nine-day PBMC culture with coronavirus spike peptide pools or control peptides (ViraFEST assay). Material for sequencing was CD4+ T cells from blood, cultured in vitro. The origin of the receptors is a human donor who had recovered from COVID-19.

This sequence joins TRBV29-1 and TRBJ1-6; tentative D call: TRBD1 (5 bases). The CDR3 spans 13 residues. The V gene's germline CDR1 is SQVTM and CDR2 ANQGSEA. V lost 4 bases, J lost 7 bases, and 11 bases lay in between. The CDR3 DNA reads as TGCAGCGTTGGGTCAGGGACCAATTCACCCCTCCACTTT. It yields the protein CSVGSGTNSPLHF.

This clonotype occurred a few times. The chain employs TRBV27 and TRBJ1-5, with no clear D. Germline lookup yields CDR1 MNHEY and CDR2 SMNVEV (reference sequence). Trimming removed 7 bases at V and 1 base at J, with 14 bases between. The CDR3 totals 15 residues. CDR3 nucleotide sequence: TGTGCCAGCAAGTTTCGGACGGGCAGCAATCAGCCCCAGCATTTT. The encoded protein is CASKFRTGSNQPQHF.

J is TRBJ2-3 and V is TRBV20-1, with D perhaps matching TRBD2 (7 bases). The CDR3 runs 17 residues. With 1 base removed from V and 1 base from J, the gap between germline ends came to 18 bases. CDR1 DFQATT and CDR2 SNEGSKA come from the germline V gene (reference sequence). The CDR3 DNA is TGCAGTGCTAGAGGGGCGGGGGCCCACACCCGCACAGATACGCAGTATTTT. Protein product: CSARGAGAHTRTDTQYF.

This clonotype has a handful of counts. The genes are TRBV12-3 or TRBV12-4 and TRBJ1-1, with D perhaps matching TRBD1 (5 bases). The CDR3 runs 11 residues. Trimming removed 5 bases from V and 10 bases from J, with 11 bases in between. The CDR3 reads CASSETVRAFF. CDR3 nucleotides: TGTGCCAGCAGTGAGACAGTAAGAGCTTTCTTT.

The V gene is TRBV30, the J gene TRBJ2-1, with D maybe TRBD2 (5 bases). The ends were cut back, 4 bases at V and 2 bases at J, with 18 bases in the middle. The CDR3 length is 16 residues. Germline lookup yields CDR1 GTSNPN and CDR2 SVGIG (reference sequence). This CDR3 is CAWMGSRVVTYNEQFF. Written as DNA, the CDR3 is TGTGCCTGGATGGGCTCGAGGGTAGTCACCTACAATGAGCAGTTCTTC.

The chain joins TRBV6-1 to TRBJ1-1; perhaps TRBD1 as D (5 bases). Trimming took off 8 bases at V and 4 bases at J, with 17 bases between the two ends. The CDR3 is made up of 14 amino acids. The V gene's germline CDR1 is MNHNS and CDR2 SASEGT. DNA of the CDR3: TGTGCCAGCGGAGCAGGGCACATCCTCACTGAAGCTTTCTTT. Protein product: CASGAGHILTEAFF.

The chain employs TRBV30 and TRBJ1-6, with TRBD1 matching over 12 bases. The CDR3 sequence is 13 residues long. Germline CDR1 GTSNPN, CDR2 SVGIG (reference sequence). V was clipped by 3 bases and J by 10 bases; unmatched bases: 1. The CDR3 spells CAWRGQGASPLHF. The CDR3, as DNA: TGTGCCTGGAGGGGACAGGGGGCCTCACCCCTCCACTTT.

In this sample, this clonotype is large. The J gene is TRBJ1-5, the V gene TRBV10-3, with D tentatively TRBD1 (5 bases). Germline V gene data show CDR1 as ENHRY and CDR2 as SYGVKD. V dropped 1 base and J dropped 6 bases, with 7 bases sitting between them. The CDR3 runs to 13 residues. The CDR3 DNA is TGTGCCATCAGTGAGTTCGGGGGTCAGCCCCAGCATTTT. As protein: CAISEFGGQPQHF.

In its sample, this clonotype is large. This chain links TRBV7-2 with TRBJ2-7; D not resolved. This CDR3 spans 12 amino acids. V dropped 1 base and J dropped 7 bases, with 8 bases sitting between them. Germline V gene data show CDR1 as SGHTA and CDR2 as FQGNSA. The CDR3 nucleotides are TGTGCCAGCAGCTTAGGACGGCAAGAGCAGTACTTC. This gives the protein CASSLGRQEQYF.

V gene TRBV30 combines with J gene TRBJ1-2, with D perhaps TRBD1 (5 bases). The CDR3 runs 14 residues. Per the germline V gene, CDR1 is GTSNPN and CDR2 is SVGIG (reference sequence). V gave up 2 bases and J gave up 8 bases, with 18 bases separating them. CDR3 nucleotides: TGTGCCTGGAGTCAAAGCGGGGGAATTGGGGGCTACACCTTC. Encoded protein: CAWSQSGGIGGYTF.

This rearrangement joins TRBV7-8 to TRBJ1-6, with D hard to call. The CDR3 totals 17 residues. Germline V gene data show CDR1 as SGHVS and CDR2 as FQNEAQ. V lost 2 bases, J lost 9 bases, and 20 bases lay in between. Here the CDR3 reads CASSLMSGKGLASPLHF. The CDR3 nucleotides are TGTGCCAGCAGCTTAATGTCTGGGAAGGGTCTGGCTTCACCCCTCCACTTT. The complete variable domain, with remaining parts taken from reference TRBV7-8 and TRBJ1-6, reads GAGVSQSPRYKVAKRGQDVALRCDPISGHVSLFWYQQALGQGPEFLTYFQNEAQLDKSGLPSDRFFAERPEGSVSTLKIQRTQQEDSAVYLCASSLMSGKGLASPLHFGNGTRLTVT.

V is TRBV4-1 and J is TRBJ2-7; TRBD1 or TRBD2 may be the D gene (5 bases each). The CDR3 spans 15 residues. Deletions cut 0 bases from V and 5 bases from J, with 14 bases between. Germline-derived CDR1 and CDR2 are MGHRA and YSYEKL. This CDR3 is CASSQDWQGADEQYF. CDR3 sequence (DNA): TGCGCCAGCAGCCAAGATTGGCAGGGAGCGGACGAGCAGTACTTC.

The chain uses TRBV20-1 and TRBJ1-1, with TRBD1 identical over 8 bases. The CDR3 consists of 13 residues. The ends lost 6 bases at V and 10 bases at J; junction bases unmatched: 13. The germline V gene has CDR1 DFQATT and CDR2 SNEGSKA (reference sequence). Here the CDR3 DNA reads TGCAGTGCGGCTTCGGACAGGGATGGAGGAGCTTTCTTT. Protein sequence: CSAASDRDGGAFF.

The CDR3 region has the DNA TGTGCCAGTAGGGACCAGCCAAATAGCAATCAGCCCCAGCATTTT. Encoded protein: CASRDQPNSNQPQHF. This sequence joins TRBV19 and TRBJ1-5, with unresolved D. CDR3 length: 15 residues. Trimming removed 6 bases at V and 0 bases at J, with 12 bases between. The V gene's germline CDR1 is LNHDA and CDR2 SQIVND (reference sequence).

The table lists this clonotype with a few counts. CDR3 nucleotide sequence: TGTGCCAGCAGCCCGACAGGGAACTATGGCTACACCTTC. Translating gives CASSPTGNYGYTF. The chain employs TRBV5-5 and TRBJ1-2; 7 bases fit TRBD1. The germline V gene encodes CDR1 SGHKS and CDR2 YYEKEE (reference sequence). This CDR3 is 13 amino acids long. Unmatched junction bases numbered 2, after V lost 4 bases and J lost 2 bases. The whole variable domain, remainder taken from reference TRBV5-5 and TRBJ1-2, is DAGVTQSPTHLIKTRGQQVTLRCSPISGHKSVSWYQQVLGQGPQFIFQYYEKEERGRGNFPDRFSARQFPNYSSELNVNALLLGDSALYLCASSPTGNYGYTFGSGTRLTVV.

This clonotype was seen more than once but under ten times. The CDR3 nucleotides read TGTGCCAGCAGCTTCGTGGGGGGGGCCGAGACCCAGTACTTC. Its protein is CASSFVGGAETQYF. The rearrangement joins TRBV7-2 to TRBJ2-5; a weak D match, TRBD2 (7 bases). Trimming cost V 3 bases and J 5 bases, with 13 bases left between them. From germline, CDR1 is SGHTA and CDR2 FQGNSA. The CDR3 has 14 amino acids.

The V call is TRBV5-6, the J call TRBJ1-5; perhaps TRBD1 as D (6 bases). The germline CDR1 and CDR2 sequences are SGHDT and YYEEEE. The CDR3 covers 14 residues. Trimming shortened V by 3 bases and J by 5 bases, and 12 bases separated the two germline ends. In nucleotides, the CDR3 is TGTGCCAGCAGCTGGGGGCTGAGAGATCAGCCCCAGCATTTT. This gives the protein CASSWGLRDQPQHF.

The chain uses TRBV20-1 and TRBJ2-1; tentative D call: TRBD2 (5 bases). CDR1 is DFQATT, CDR2 SNEGSKA, per germline (reference sequence). The CDR3 totals 13 residues. Trimming took 3 bases from V and 0 from J, leaving 6 bases between them. CDR3 nucleotide sequence: TGCAGTGCTAGCGGGATCTCCTACAATGAGCAGTTCTTC. This translates into CSASGISYNEQFF.